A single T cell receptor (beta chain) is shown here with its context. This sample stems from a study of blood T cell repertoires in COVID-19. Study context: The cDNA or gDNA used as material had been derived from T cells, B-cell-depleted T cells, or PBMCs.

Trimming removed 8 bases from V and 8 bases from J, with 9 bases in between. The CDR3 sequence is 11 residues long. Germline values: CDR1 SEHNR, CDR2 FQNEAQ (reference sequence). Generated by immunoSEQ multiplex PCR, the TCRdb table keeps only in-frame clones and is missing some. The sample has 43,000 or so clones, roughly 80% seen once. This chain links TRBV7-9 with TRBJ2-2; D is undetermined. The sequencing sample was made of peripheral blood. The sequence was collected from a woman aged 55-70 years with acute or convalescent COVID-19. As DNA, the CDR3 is TGTGCCAGCTCCCCGTCTGGGGAGCTGTTTTTT. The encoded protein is CASSPSGELFF.